What follows are 25 T cell receptor beta chains derived from one specimen sequenced in a study of PD-L1 blockade in urothelial cancer. Using immunoSEQ multiplex PCR, the repertoire was profiled, and TCRdb retains in-frame clones only, with some absent. The sample lists 35,000 to 45,000 clones, 70% to 90% occurring once. The time point here: pretreatment peripheral blood. This sample comprised PBMCs, obtained around atezolizumab (anti-PD-L1) treatment. The receptor source for this set is a donor at least 40 years old with urothelial cancer.

This chain uses TRBV7-2 with TRBJ1-4; 8 bases are a match to TRBD1. The junction had 10 bases not matched to a gene; V was cut back by 8 bases and J by 8 bases. This CDR3 is built from 14 residues. The germline V gene encodes CDR1 SGHTA and CDR2 FQGNSA. CDR3 in amino acids: CASAMGQVGEKLFF. CDR3 in DNA: TGTGCCAGCGCCATGGGACAGGTGGGCGAAAAACTGTTTTTT. Drawing the rest from reference TRBV7-2 and TRBJ1-4, the complete variable domain is GAGVSQSPSNKVTEKGKDVELRCDPISGHTALYWYRQSLGQGLEFLIYFQGNSAPDKSGLPSDRFSAERTGGSVSTLTIQRTQQEDSAVYLCASAMGQVGEKLFFGSGTQLSVL.

The chain combines TRBV30 with TRBJ2-5; 7 bases agree with TRBD2. The CDR3 has 11 residues. CDR1 GTSNPN and CDR2 SVGIG come from the germline V gene (reference sequence). For the CDR3, the DNA is TGTGCTGGGGGGGTTGAAGAGACCCAGTACTTC. It translates to CAGGVEETQYF.

The V and J genes are TRBV7-8 and TRBJ2-3; 9 bases are shared with TRBD1. Germline trimming cut 1 base from V and 0 bases from J; bases unmatched to any gene: 2. The CDR3 has 16 residues. Germline-derived CDR1 and CDR2 are SGHVS and FQNEAQ. CDR3 region: CASSLGGQGSTDTQYF. CDR3 nucleotide sequence: TGTGCCAGCAGCTTAGGGGGACAGGGTAGCACAGATACGCAGTATTTT.

The chain carries TRBV7-3 and TRBJ2-7, with D possibly TRBD2 on 6 matching bases. The CDR3 has 14 amino acids. Germline-derived CDR1 and CDR2 are SGHTA and FQGTGA. The V end lost 5 bases, the J end lost 6 bases, and 17 bases lay between the germline ends. The CDR3 loop reads CASSPNGVGGEQYF. CDR3 coding DNA: TGTGCCAGCAGCCCGAACGGAGTGGGGGGCGAGCAGTACTTC.

The rearrangement uses TRBV5-1 and TRBJ2-5, with D hard to call. The CDR3 extends over 15 amino acids. Germline V lookup: CDR1 SGHRS, CDR2 YFSETQ. Trimming cost V 4 bases and J 0 bases, with 13 bases left between them. In DNA, the CDR3 is TGCGCCAGCAGCCCCCCAACTTCGTACCAAGAGACCCAGTACTTC. It encodes CASSPPTSYQETQYF.

The gene calls are TRBV7-8 and TRBJ1-1; tentative D call: TRBD1 (5 bases). The germline V gene has CDR1 SGHVS and CDR2 FQNEAQ. The CDR3 is 15 amino acids. V shed 5 bases and J shed 5 bases, with 18 bases lying between them. The CDR3 reads CASSRARVGGTEAFF. CDR3 in DNA: TGTGCCAGCAGCCGGGCGAGGGTCGGGGGGACTGAAGCTTTCTTT.

The chain has TRBV6-1 and TRBJ1-2, with 7 positions matching TRBD1. CDR3 size: 15 residues. Trimming removed 6 bases from V and 3 bases from J; junction bases left unmatched: 10. Germline V gene lookup returns CDR1 MNHNS and CDR2 SASEGT. CDR3 DNA sequence: TGTGCCAGCAGCACAGGGGACAGCTCCCACTATGGCTACACCTTC. It codes for CASSTGDSSHYGYTF.

The rearrangement joins TRBV7-2 to TRBJ2-3, with 9 bases that match TRBD1. CDR1 is SGHTA, CDR2 FQGNSA, per germline. The ends lost 3 bases at V and 4 bases at J; junction bases unmatched: 8. This CDR3 has 16 residues. The CDR3 region has the DNA TGTGCCAGCAGCTTGGCAGGGACAGGGTGGGCAGATACGCAGTATTTT. It specifies CASSLAGTGWADTQYF.

V is TRBV20-1 and J is TRBJ2-3, with a possible D match to TRBD1 (6 bases). Germline values: CDR1 DFQATT, CDR2 SNEGSKA (reference sequence). This CDR3 is built from 10 residues. Deletions cut 6 bases from V and 5 bases from J, with 6 bases between. CDR3: CSAGGDTQYF. CDR3 coding DNA: TGCAGTGCAGGGGGAGATACGCAGTATTTT.

The rearrangement links TRBV11-3 to TRBJ1-1; 10 nucleotides agree with TRBD1. Germline V gene sequence: CDR1 SGHNT, CDR2 YENEEA. The CDR3 is 14 amino acids. The junction had 9 bases not matched to a gene; V was cut back by 7 bases and J by 7 bases. CDR3 bases: TGTGCCAGCACCAAGACAGGGGGCTGGGGTGAAGCTTTCTTT. It yields the protein CASTKTGGWGEAFF.

This clone showed up just once. Here the CDR3 DNA reads TGTGCCAGCAGCACCCCGGGACTAGCGGGAGGAGGGATCCACTACGAGCAGTACTTC. It translates to CASSTPGLAGGGIHYEQYF. The chain recombines TRBV21-1 with TRBJ2-7; TRBD2 was called by the table and not checked on the DNA. TRBV21-1 is deemed a pseudogene. The CDR3 sequence is 19 residues long.

The chain uses TRBV7-6 and TRBJ2-7, with a weak D call TRBD2 (5 bases). The germline CDR1 and CDR2 sequences are SGHVS and FNYEAQ. The CDR3 consists of 15 residues. Trimming took off 1 base at V and 4 bases at J, with 14 bases between the two ends. The CDR3 DNA is TGTGCCAGCAGCTTAGGCGGGCCCTCGGGATACGAGCAGTACTTC. This codes for CASSLGGPSGYEQYF.

The rearrangement uses TRBV15 and TRBJ2-7, with D perhaps TRBD2 (5 bases). CDR3 size: 16 residues. The germline V gene encodes CDR1 LNHNV and CDR2 YYDKDF (reference sequence). Trimming stripped 0 bases from V and 0 bases from J, with 12 bases between. The CDR3 DNA sequence: TGTGCCACCAGCAGAGATAGGCGGAGGAGCTCCTACGAGCAGTACTTC. Protein sequence: CATSRDRRRSSYEQYF.

The chain uses TRBV29-1 and TRBJ2-3, with 9 bases lining up with TRBD2. There are 15 residues in the CDR3. The ends lost 6 bases at V and 1 base at J; junction bases unmatched: 8. Germline-derived CDR1 and CDR2 are SQVTM and ANQGSEA. CDR3: CSVGGLAGRTDTQYF. Written as DNA, the CDR3 is TGCAGCGTGGGGGGGCTAGCGGGGCGCACAGATACGCAGTATTTT.

The chain links TRBV7-2 to TRBJ1-5; D is uncertain. The germline gives CDR1 SGHTA, CDR2 FQGNSA. V was trimmed by 3 bases and J by 0 bases, leaving 3 bases between them. The CDR3 runs to 13 residues. In nucleotides, the CDR3 is TGTGCCAGCAGCTTGAGTAGCAATCAGCCCCAGCATTTT. It codes for CASSLSSNQPQHF.

V gene TRBV2 combines with J gene TRBJ2-1, with 13 bases that match TRBD2. Germline CDR1 SNHLY, CDR2 FYNNEI. Trimming removed 7 bases from V and 4 bases from J; junction bases left unmatched: 7. This CDR3 is built from 16 residues. The CDR3 DNA reads TGTGCCAGCATACCGCCGGGACTAGCGGGGTACAATGAGCAGTTCTTC. Translation: CASIPPGLAGYNEQFF.

This rearrangement joins TRBV5-5 to TRBJ1-5; 8 nucleotides align to TRBD1. The V gene's germline CDR1 is SGHKS and CDR2 YYEKEE (reference sequence). CDR3 size: 17 residues. Trimming took 1 base from V and 7 from J; bases not matched to a gene: 13. The CDR3 region is CASSLYQGAGRGQPQHF. The CDR3, as DNA: TGTGCCAGCAGCTTGTACCAGGGGGCGGGGCGGGGGCAGCCCCAGCATTTT.

The chain has TRBV19 and TRBJ2-2, with a tentative D call TRBD1 (6 bases). The CDR3 totals 14 residues. The V gene's germline CDR1 is LNHDA and CDR2 SQIVND (reference sequence). V was pared by 6 bases and J by 7 bases, with 15 bases between. CDR3 bases: TGTGCCAGTAGCCTCACCCAGGGGTACGGGGAGCTGTTTTTT. Translation: CASSLTQGYGELFF.

The chain has TRBV7-9 and TRBJ1-1, with no clear D. Germline V gives CDR1 SEHNR, CDR2 FQNEAQ (reference sequence). This CDR3 region has 13 residues. V was pared by 5 bases and J by 0 bases, with 7 bases between. The CDR3 nucleotides are TGTGCCAGCAGCCAAACATTGAACACTGAAGCTTTCTTT. Amino acid sequence: CASSQTLNTEAFF.

V usage is TRBV30 and J usage is TRBJ1-3, with D perhaps TRBD1 (5 bases). The CDR3 sequence is 14 residues long. Germline CDR1 reads GTSNPN; CDR2 reads SVGIG (reference sequence). The CDR3 DNA sequence: TGTGCACGGGGGGGGAACCCTTCTGGAAACACCATATATTTT. Protein sequence: CARGGNPSGNTIYF. Full variable domain (remainder filled in from reference TRBV30 and TRBJ1-3): SQTIHQWPATLVQPVGSPLSLECTVEGTSNPNLYWYRQAAGRGLQLLFYSVGIGQISSEVPQNLSASRPQDRQFILSSKKLLLSDSGFYLCARGGNPSGNTIYFGEGSWLTVV.

The gene calls are TRBV30 and TRBJ2-2; the D gene is possibly TRBD2 (6 bases). Trimming took 4 bases from V and 0 from J, leaving 12 bases between them. This CDR3 has 15 amino acids. Germline V CDR1 and CDR2: GTSNPN, SVGIG (reference sequence). The CDR3 is CAWIRRGTNTGELFF. The CDR3 bases are TGTGCCTGGATACGGCGGGGTACGAACACCGGGGAGCTGTTTTTT.

This rearrangement joins TRBV7-9 to TRBJ2-1; 7 positions agree with TRBD2. The V segment lost 5 bases and the J segment 3 bases; nucleotides outside the gene matches: 13. This CDR3 is built from 17 residues. CDR1 SEHNR and CDR2 FQNEAQ come from the germline V gene (reference sequence). The CDR3 region is CASSHRPLAENYNEQFF. CDR3 nucleotide sequence: TGTGCCAGCAGCCACCGCCCTCTAGCGGAAAACTACAATGAGCAGTTCTTC.

The rearrangement joins TRBV14 to TRBJ2-1, with a possible D match to TRBD1 (5 bases). The germline V and J ends were trimmed by 4 bases and 0 bases, with 10 bases remaining between them. Per germline, CDR1 SGHDN and CDR2 FVKESK. The CDR3 covers 15 residues. DNA of the CDR3: TGTGCCAGCAGCCCTAGGGGCGGCTCCTACAATGAGCAGTTCTTC. This codes for CASSPRGGSYNEQFF.

CDR3 in DNA: TGTGCCAGCACCGCAGTGAGCCGCGGGGAGACCCAGTACTTC. This translates into CASTAVSRGETQYF. The V and J genes are TRBV6-1 and TRBJ2-5; D possibly corresponds to TRBD2 (5 bases). With 7 bases removed from V and 5 bases from J, the gap between germline ends came to 17 bases. CDR3 size: 14 residues. From germline, CDR1 is MNHNS and CDR2 SASEGT.

The CDR3: CASFPGRQAVFYEQYF. The CDR3 DNA sequence: TGTGCCAGCTTCCCGGGGCGACAGGCGGTTTTCTACGAGCAGTACTTC. V usage is TRBV7-2 and J usage is TRBJ2-7, with a weak D call TRBD1 (6 bases). V was cut by 8 bases and J by 3 bases, with 23 bases left in between. There are 16 residues in the CDR3. Germline CDR1 is SGHTA and CDR2 is FQGNSA.